The 28 T cell receptor beta chains below come from one sample, sequenced in a study of cytomegalovirus exposure and HLA in healthy donors. Primers: 60 Vbeta forward and 13 Jbeta reverse. The repertoire was sequenced with immunoSEQ multiplex PCR; TCRdb's copy has only in-frame clones and lacks some. The sample has some 65,000 clones, approximately 80% seen once. Sequencing used PBMCs. Source of these receptors: a girl aged 5-17 years in good health and CMV-seropositive.

The chain has TRBV6-1 and TRBJ1-1; 9 bases line up with TRBD1. Trimming took 6 bases from V and 1 from J; bases not matched to a gene: 3. Germline V gene data show CDR1 as MNHNS and CDR2 as SASEGT. The CDR3 runs to 14 residues. The chain's CDR3 is CASRSGQGNTEAFF. As DNA, the CDR3 is TGTGCCAGCAGATCGGGACAGGGGAACACTGAAGCTTTCTTT.

This sequence joins TRBV28 and TRBJ2-2, with TRBD1 matching 8 bases. Germline V CDR1 and CDR2: MDHEN, SYDVKM. The CDR3 runs to 14 residues. Losses at the gene ends were 4 bases for V and 5 bases for J; bases not matched to a gene: 3. CDR3 DNA: TGTGCCAGCAGTTCCCAGGGGGCGACCGGGGAGCTGTTTTTT. Its protein is CASSSQGATGELFF.

The V and J genes are TRBV11-2 and TRBJ1-1, with D unclear. This CDR3 is 13 amino acids long. Looked up from germline, CDR1 is SGHAT and CDR2 is FQNNGV. Trimming pared 5 bases from V and 6 bases from J, leaving 13 bases between. CDR3 protein: CASSPRESAEAFF. Written as DNA, the CDR3 is TGTGCCAGCAGCCCCCGGGAAAGCGCTGAAGCTTTCTTT.

In the case of this clone: Different DNA sequences within this sample yield the same CDR3. The chain employs TRBV25-1 and TRBJ1-1, with D possibly matching TRBD1 (6 bases). The V end lost 4 bases, the J end lost 1 base, and 10 bases lay between the germline ends. The germline V gene encodes CDR1 MGHDK and CDR2 SYGVNS. The CDR3 contains 14 residues. The CDR3 protein is CASSAPGQNTEAFF. The CDR3 nucleotides are TGTGCCAGCAGTGCCCCGGGACAGAACACTGAAGCTTTCTTT. The full variable domain, rest sourced from reference TRBV25-1 and TRBJ1-1, is EADIYQTPRYLVIGTGKKITLECSQTMGHDKMYWYQQDPGMELHLIHYSYGVNSTEKGDLSSESTVSRIRTEHFPLTLESARPSHTSQYLCASSAPGQNTEAFFGQGTRLTVV.

This clone was counted once. The chain joins TRBV4-2 to TRBJ2-5; 12 bases match TRBD1. V gave up 1 base and J gave up 4 bases; unmatched junction bases: 10. This CDR3 is built from 18 residues. The V gene's germline CDR1 is LGHNA and CDR2 YNFKEQ. The CDR3 nucleotides read TGTGCCAGCAGCCAAGCCATCCCGGGACAGGGGGCTGGAGAGACCCAGTACTTC. Translated, it gives CASSQAIPGQGAGETQYF.

The chain couples TRBV7-9 to TRBJ1-1, with a possible D match to TRBD1 (5 bases). Germline CDR1 is SEHNR and CDR2 is FQNEAQ (reference sequence). The CDR3 covers 14 residues. The ends were cut back, 2 bases at V and 4 bases at J, with 11 bases in the middle. CDR3 amino acids: CASSLQGFGTEAFF. The CDR3 nucleotides are TGTGCCAGCAGCTTACAGGGCTTTGGCACTGAAGCTTTCTTT.

This clone was seen a single time. The sample contains more than one DNA sequence encoding this CDR3. The CDR3 DNA follows: TGTGCCAGTAGTAGTGGCAGAACCTACGAGCAGTACTTC. Amino acid sequence: CASSSGRTYEQYF. The chain recombines TRBV19 with TRBJ2-7; D gene uncertain. The germline CDR1 and CDR2 sequences are LNHDA and SQIVND (reference sequence). The CDR3 length is 13 residues. V lost 4 bases and J 2 bases, leaving 9 bases between the germline ends. The full variable domain, its missing parts supplied by reference TRBV19 and TRBJ2-7, is DGGITQSPKYLFRKEGQNVTLSCEQNLNHDAMYWYRQDPGQGLRLIYYSQIVNDFQKGDIAEGYSVSREKKESFPLTVTSAQKNPTAFYLCASSSGRTYEQYFGPGTRLTVT.

The V call is TRBV28, the J call TRBJ2-7; 8 positions agree with TRBD1. The CDR3 is 14 residues long. The V gene end was trimmed by 6 bases and the J gene end by 2 bases; junction bases not matched to a gene: 6. Germline V gene lookup returns CDR1 MDHEN and CDR2 SYDVKM. The CDR3 reads CASSSTGGTYEQYF. CDR3 bases: TGTGCCAGCAGCTCCACAGGGGGTACCTACGAGCAGTACTTC.

The CDR3 here is CASSYRGEHEKLFF. The CDR3 bases are TGTGCCAGCAGCTATCGCGGAGAGCATGAAAAACTGTTTTTT. The rearrangement joins TRBV7-9 to TRBJ1-4; D remains ambiguous. CDR3 length: 14 amino acids. The V end lost 4 bases, the J end lost 6 bases, and 12 bases lay between the germline ends. Germline V gives CDR1 SEHNR, CDR2 FQNEAQ (reference sequence). The variable domain in full, with the rest retrieved from reference TRBV7-9 and TRBJ1-4, is DTGVSQNPRHKITKRGQNVTFRCDPISEHNRLYWYRQTLGQGPEFLTYFQNEAQLEKSRLLSDRFSAERPKGSFSTLEIQRTEQGDSAMYLCASSYRGEHEKLFFGSGTQLSVL.

This clone has a handful of counts. This CDR3 is CASAQGRDTEAFF. In DNA form, the CDR3 reads TGTGCCAGCGCTCAGGGCCGGGACACTGAAGCTTTCTTT. The chain is built from TRBV18 and TRBJ1-1; maybe TRBD1 (5 bases). Germline V gives CDR1 KGHSH, CDR2 LQKENI. This CDR3 contains 13 residues. V was cut by 8 bases and J by 3 bases, with 13 bases left in between.

CDR3 amino acids: CASSISGDEQYF. For the CDR3, the DNA is TGTGCCAGTAGTATTAGTGGTGACGAGCAGTACTTC. The chain couples TRBV19 to TRBJ2-7; no reliable D call. Germline V CDR1 and CDR2: LNHDA, SQIVND (reference sequence). The CDR3 runs 12 residues. Trimming left V 3 bases short and J 5 bases short, with 8 bases between.

The chain links TRBV5-4 to TRBJ2-7, with 8 bases fitting TRBD1. Per the germline V gene, CDR1 is SGHNT and CDR2 is YYREEE (reference sequence). V gave up 2 bases and J gave up 3 bases; unmatched junction bases: 4. This CDR3 is built from 14 residues. CDR3 protein: CASSFGTGLYEQYF. In nucleotides, the CDR3 is TGTGCCAGCAGCTTCGGGACAGGACTCTACGAGCAGTACTTC.

The chain combines TRBV5-5 with TRBJ2-5; possibly TRBD1 for D (6 bases). Germline lookup yields CDR1 SGHKS and CDR2 YYEKEE (reference sequence). V shed 6 bases and J shed 2 bases, with 23 bases lying between them. This CDR3 is built from 17 residues. CDR3 nucleotide sequence: TGTGCCAGCAACCGCCGCCCGGGACATCCTTTTCAAGAGACCCAGTACTTC. Residues: CASNRRPGHPFQETQYF.

The chain combines TRBV21-1 with TRBJ1-4; the DNA was not used to check the table's D call, TRBD1. TRBV21-1 is tagged as a pseudogene. The CDR3 contains 16 residues. The CDR3 DNA sequence: TGTGCCAGCAGCTTTAGGGGGTGGGACAGGCTCGGAAAACTGTTTTTT. Amino acid sequence: CASSFRGWDRLGKLFF.

The V and J genes are TRBV5-1 and TRBJ1-2, with D perhaps matching TRBD1 (6 bases). V gave up 5 bases and J gave up 2 bases, with 13 bases separating them. Germline V lookup: CDR1 SGHRS, CDR2 YFSETQ. The CDR3 is made up of 14 amino acids. The CDR3 is CASSSGTRNYGYTF. In nucleotides, the CDR3 is TGCGCCAGCAGTTCAGGGACAAGGAACTATGGCTACACCTTC. The full variable domain, rest sourced from reference TRBV5-1 and TRBJ1-2, is KAGVTQTPRYLIKTRGQQVTLSCSPISGHRSVSWYQQTPGQGLQFLFEYFSETQRNKGNFPGRFSGRQFSNSRSEMNVSTLELGDSALYLCASSSGTRNYGYTFGSGTRLTVV.

This chain uses TRBV9 with TRBJ2-1; D is unclear. Trimming took off 2 bases at V and 9 bases at J, with 6 bases between the two ends. CDR1 SGDLS and CDR2 YYNGEE come from the germline V gene. This CDR3 is built from 11 residues. CDR3 protein: CASSVHSEQFF. CDR3 bases: TGTGCCAGCAGCGTTCATAGTGAGCAGTTCTTC.

This clone occurred once. The rearrangement joins TRBV5-1 to TRBJ1-1; 9 bases align to TRBD1. This CDR3 spans 15 amino acids. V lost 5 bases, J lost 0 bases, and 5 bases stayed unmatched. Germline V gene data show CDR1 as SGHRS and CDR2 as YFSETQ. The CDR3 sequence: CASRSQGAVNTEAFF. The CDR3, as DNA: TGCGCCAGCAGGTCACAGGGGGCGGTGAACACTGAAGCTTTCTTT.

This chain joins TRBV4-2 and TRBJ1-2; 9 nucleotides match TRBD1. This CDR3 is built from 16 residues. The junction had 4 bases not matched to a gene; V was cut back by 0 bases and J by 2 bases. CDR1 and CDR2 (germline): LGHNA, YNFKEQ. Here the CDR3 reads CASSQEGTGGNYGYTF. The CDR3 DNA is TGTGCCAGCAGCCAAGAGGGAACAGGGGGCAACTATGGCTACACCTTC.

The chain is built from TRBV5-1 and TRBJ2-5, with D uncertain. V was cut by 4 bases and J by 3 bases, with 16 bases left in between. The CDR3 sequence is 15 residues long. The germline CDR1 and CDR2 sequences are SGHRS and YFSETQ. The CDR3 coding sequence is TGCGCCAGCAGCCCTGGGCCCAGGAAAGAAGAGACCCAGTACTTC. Protein product: CASSPGPRKEETQYF.

CDR3 DNA sequence: TGTGCCAGCAGGGAACAGGGGGCGAGCTATGGCTACACCTTC. As protein: CASREQGASYGYTF. This rearrangement joins TRBV2 to TRBJ1-2, with 9 bases aligning to TRBD1. The J segment lost 4 bases and the V segment lost 6 bases, leaving 6 bases of the junction unmatched. Germline assignment: CDR1 SNHLY and CDR2 FYNNEI. This CDR3 has 14 residues.

DNA for the CDR3: TGCGCCAGCAGGGCGGACAGGGGGCATTATAATTCACCCCTCCACTTT. Its protein is CASRADRGHYNSPLHF. The gene calls are TRBV23-1 and TRBJ1-6; 11 nucleotides agree with TRBD1. TRBV23-1 is annotated as an ORF whose role is uncertain. The CDR3 is 16 amino acids. The junction had 5 bases not matched to a gene; V was cut back by 6 bases and J by 4 bases.

The CDR3 spells CASSLGGIQPQHF. In nucleotides, the CDR3 is TGTGCCAGCAGTCTCGGGGGTATCCAGCCCCAGCATTTT. The chain has TRBV28 and TRBJ1-5, with a weak D call TRBD1 (5 bases). Trimming removed 5 bases at V and 7 bases at J, with 12 bases between. CDR3 length: 13 residues. The V gene's germline CDR1 is MDHEN and CDR2 SYDVKM.

J is TRBJ2-3 and V is TRBV7-9; 10 nucleotides match TRBD2. The CDR3 covers 14 residues. Germline-derived CDR1 and CDR2 are SEHNR and FQNEAQ (reference sequence). V was clipped by 6 bases and J by 11 bases; unmatched bases: 11. The CDR3: CASSIAGGGSEQYF. The CDR3 DNA sequence: TGTGCCAGCAGTATAGCGGGAGGAGGCTCCGAGCAGTATTTT.

In this sample, this clone turned up a few times. This chain connects TRBV5-1 to TRBJ2-2; TRBD1 aligns across 11 bases. Germline CDR1 and CDR2: SGHRS and YFSETQ. The junction had 6 bases not matched to a gene; V was cut back by 4 bases and J by 7 bases. CDR3 length: 15 residues. CDR3 in DNA: TGCGCCAGCAGCCCAGTGGGACAGGGGGACGGGGAGCTGTTTTTT. This gives the protein CASSPVGQGDGELFF.

The CDR3, as DNA: TGTGCCAGCAGCCCACAGTATAATTCACCCCTCCACTTT. Its translation: CASSPQYNSPLHF. This chain links TRBV5-4 with TRBJ1-6; D unresolved. The CDR3 consists of 13 residues. Germline V gene sequence: CDR1 SGHNT, CDR2 YYREEE (reference sequence). V dropped 4 bases and J dropped 4 bases, with 6 bases sitting between them.

The V and J genes are TRBV6-4 and TRBJ2-5; 8 nucleotides agree with TRBD2. The J segment lost 5 bases and the V segment lost 8 bases, leaving 10 bases of the junction unmatched. The CDR3 contains 14 residues. Germline CDR1 and CDR2: MRHNA and SNTAGT. The CDR3, as DNA: TGTGCCAGCGGGACGGGGGGGCCCGGGGAGACCCAGTACTTC. Its translation is CASGTGGPGETQYF.

The chain employs TRBV6-7 and TRBJ1-5; D remains unclear. TRBV6-7 is designated an ORF whose function remains uncertain. V lost 7 bases to trimming and J lost 1 base, with 17 bases between them. The CDR3 is made up of 16 amino acids. CDR3 in amino acids: CASTLGEGLSNQPQHF. The CDR3 nucleotides are TGTGCCAGCACCCTCGGGGAGGGTTTGAGCAATCAGCCCCAGCATTTT.

The chain joins TRBV5-4 to TRBJ2-3; TRBD2 agrees at 7 bases. Trimming at V came to 4 bases and at J to 2 bases, leaving 10 bases not matched to a gene. The CDR3 is 16 residues long. The germline gives CDR1 SGHNT, CDR2 YYREEE (reference sequence). The CDR3 bases are TGTGCCAGCAGCCCGGGGGGAGGGACTCCCACAGATACGCAGTATTTT. This codes for CASSPGGGTPTDTQYF.